This TCR beta chain was sequenced in a study of shared clonotypes between healthy human individuals. Study as a whole: Serving as donors were two women and three men, whose ages spanned 18 to 49.

About this clone: Its specificity is unknown.

The method was immunoSEQ multiplex PCR; TCRdb's version includes in-frame clones alone and lacks a portion of them. The sample consists of 500,000 to 550,000 clones, roughly 95% of them appearing once. General study points: A handful of donors showed sharing of approximately 4.7% of naive CD4 clonotypes. Non-shared clonotypes had lower generation probabilities than clonotypes shared by all four sorted-subset donors.

The sample consisted of naive CD4+ T cells sorted from blood. Subset indicated: CD45RA+ positively selected. The sequence came from a young woman in good health.

Written as DNA, the CDR3 is TGCGCCAGCAGTGAGCCTAATCAGCCCCAGCATTTT. Protein: CASSEPNQPQHF. J is TRBJ1-5 and V is TRBV10-2; no firm D call. Trimming cost V 2 bases and J 4 bases, with 3 bases left between them. The CDR3 runs to 12 residues. Germline lookup yields CDR1 WSHSY and CDR2 SAAADI.